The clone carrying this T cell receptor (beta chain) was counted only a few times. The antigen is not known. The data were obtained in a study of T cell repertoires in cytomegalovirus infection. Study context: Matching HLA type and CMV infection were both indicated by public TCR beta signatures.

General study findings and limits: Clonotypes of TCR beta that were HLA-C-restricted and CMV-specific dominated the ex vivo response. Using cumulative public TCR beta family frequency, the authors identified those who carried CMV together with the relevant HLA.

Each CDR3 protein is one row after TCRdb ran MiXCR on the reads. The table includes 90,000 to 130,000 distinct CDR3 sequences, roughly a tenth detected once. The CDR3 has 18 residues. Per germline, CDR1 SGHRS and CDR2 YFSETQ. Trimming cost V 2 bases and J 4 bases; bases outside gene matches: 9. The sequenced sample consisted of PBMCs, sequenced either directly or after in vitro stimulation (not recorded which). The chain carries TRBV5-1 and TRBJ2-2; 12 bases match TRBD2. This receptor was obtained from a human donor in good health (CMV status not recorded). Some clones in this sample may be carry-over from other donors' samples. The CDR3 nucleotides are TGCGCCAGCAGCTTTATTGGACTAGCGGGAATCGGCACCGGGGAGCTGTTTTTT. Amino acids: CASSFIGLAGIGTGELFF.